The 30 T cell receptor beta chains below come from one sample, sequenced in a study of blood T cell repertoires in COVID-19. Sequenced by immunoSEQ multiplex PCR; TCRdb stores in-frame clones only, minus some. Among almost 80,000 clones, approximately 78% were seen once, and the ten largest hold less than 40%. The sequencing input was peripheral blood. All receptors derive from a woman aged 65 to 85 with acute or convalescent COVID-19.

This sequence joins TRBV27 and TRBJ1-2, with 7 bases fitting TRBD1. The germline V gene has CDR1 MNHEY and CDR2 SMNVEV (reference sequence). The CDR3 loop spans 13 amino acids. V gave up 8 bases and J gave up 7 bases; unmatched junction bases: 10. CDR3 protein: CASGTGASRGYTF. CDR3 coding DNA: TGTGCCAGCGGTACAGGGGCCTCCCGTGGCTACACCTTC.

This clone was seen only once. The chain couples TRBV19 to TRBJ2-2, with 7 bases that match TRBD1. Germline-derived CDR1 and CDR2 are LNHDA and SQIVND (reference sequence). The CDR3 runs 17 residues. V shed 4 bases, J shed 7 bases, and the junction held 15 bases outside the gene matches. CDR3 coding DNA: TGTGCCAGTAGTACTGGACAGGTCCGATTTTTGGGCGGGGAGCTGTTTTTT. It codes for CASSTGQVRFLGGELFF.

The J gene is TRBJ2-5, the V gene TRBV30, with TRBD2 matching 7 bases. V shed 5 bases and J 5 bases; nucleotides not matched to a gene: 11. The CDR3 is made up of 14 amino acids. Germline V gene sequence: CDR1 GTSNPN, CDR2 SVGIG (reference sequence). The CDR3 sequence is CAWDLVAGVETQYF. CDR3 nucleotides: TGTGCCTGGGATCTTGTTGCGGGAGTTGAGACCCAGTACTTC.

This clone is a singleton in its sample. The V call is TRBV6-4, the J call TRBJ1-2; D might be TRBD1 (6 bases). Germline V gene sequence: CDR1 MRHNA, CDR2 SNTAGT. The V gene lost 5 bases and the J gene lost 2 bases, with 12 bases spanning the gap. The CDR3 contains 14 residues. The CDR3 spells CASSKTGQNYGYTF. Written as DNA, the CDR3 is TGTGCCAGCAGTAAAACCGGACAGAACTATGGCTACACCTTC.

The chain links TRBV7-9 to TRBJ2-2; 12 nucleotides agree with TRBD2. The ends lost 5 bases at V and 4 bases at J; junction bases unmatched: 5. The CDR3 consists of 16 residues. From germline, CDR1 is SEHNR and CDR2 FQNEAQ (reference sequence). The CDR3 reads CASSLLAGGSTGELFF. In DNA form, the CDR3 reads TGTGCCAGCAGCCTACTAGCGGGAGGAAGCACCGGGGAGCTGTTTTTT.

The chain links TRBV6-6 to TRBJ2-2; 9 positions match TRBD2. The germline V gene encodes CDR1 MNHNY and CDR2 SVGAGI (reference sequence). With V trimmed by 7 bases and J by 3 bases, 3 bases remained unmatched. The CDR3 totals 14 residues. The CDR3 DNA reads TGTGCCAGCAAGGGACTAGCAGACACCGGGGAGCTGTTTTTT. Protein sequence: CASKGLADTGELFF.

In DNA, the CDR3 is TGTGCCATCAGTGAGTCGACACAGGCGATCAGCCCCTATGGCTACACCTTC. Translated, it gives CAISESTQAISPYGYTF. The chain uses TRBV10-3 and TRBJ1-2; D may be TRBD1 (5 bases). This CDR3 is built from 17 residues. Trimming left V 0 bases short and J 4 bases short, with 18 bases between. The germline gives CDR1 ENHRY, CDR2 SYGVKD.

The count of this clone is one. The chain couples TRBV7-3 to TRBJ2-2, with 7 nucleotides matching TRBD1. The germline CDR1 and CDR2 sequences are SGHTA and FQGTGA. The CDR3 consists of 14 residues. V shed 4 bases, J shed 3 bases, and the junction held 2 bases outside the gene matches. CDR3 bases: TGTGCCAGCAGCTCCGGGACAGACACCGGGGAGCTGTTTTTT. This translates into CASSSGTDTGELFF.

The chain combines TRBV5-6 with TRBJ1-4, with 10 bases identical to TRBD1. In germline, CDR1 is SGHDT, CDR2 YYEEEE. The CDR3 runs 15 residues. The V segment lost 4 bases and the J segment 8 bases; nucleotides outside the gene matches: 8. The chain's CDR3 is CASSTWGTGDEKLFF. In nucleotides, the CDR3 is TGTGCCAGCAGCACTTGGGGGACAGGGGACGAAAAACTGTTTTTT. The full variable domain, completed using reference TRBV5-6 and TRBJ1-4, is DAGVTQSPTHLIKTRGQQVTLRCSPKSGHDTVSWYQQALGQGPQFIFQYYEEEERQRGNFPDRFSGHQFPNYSSELNVNALLLGDSALYLCASSTWGTGDEKLFFGSGTQLSVL.

The CDR3 nucleotides read TGTGCCACCAGCGGAACCGGACAGGGCTTGGATGGCTACACCTTC. Its translation is CATSGTGQGLDGYTF. V is TRBV15 and J is TRBJ1-2; 8 bases map to TRBD1. Losses at the gene ends were 5 bases for V and 6 bases for J; bases not matched to a gene: 11. The germline gives CDR1 LNHNV, CDR2 YYDKDF (reference sequence). There are 15 residues in the CDR3.

To note about this clone: A junction end diverges from the germline sequence, so it may reflect a read error. The genes are TRBV19 and TRBJ1-5; 8 bases are a match to TRBD1. CDR1 is LNHDA, CDR2 SQIVND, per germline (reference sequence). This CDR3 region has 14 residues. CDR3: CASSIDRGAQPQHF. The CDR3 DNA is TGTGCCAGTAGCATAGACAGGGGCGCTCAGCCCCAGCATTTT.

In its sample, this clone was seen once. V gene TRBV28 combines with J gene TRBJ2-6; the D gene is possibly TRBD2 (6 bases). V shed 3 bases and J shed 4 bases, with 10 bases lying between them. Germline-derived CDR1 and CDR2 are MDHEN and SYDVKM. The CDR3 is 15 amino acids. CDR3 nucleotides: TGTGCCAGCAGTTTGGGGACTGGGGGGGCCAACGTCCTGACTTTC. The encoded protein is CASSLGTGGANVLTF.

The rearrangement links TRBV24-1 to TRBJ1-1; 8 bases match TRBD1. Germline assignment: CDR1 KGHDR and CDR2 SFDVKD. The length of the CDR3 is 13 residues. J gave up 6 bases and V 3 bases, and 2 bases lay outside the gene matches. The CDR3 is CATSDPTGAEAFF. The CDR3 nucleotides are TGTGCCACCAGTGATCCGACAGGGGCTGAAGCTTTCTTT.

This sequence joins TRBV6-5 and TRBJ2-5, with D tentatively TRBD1 (5 bases). The CDR3 is 16 amino acids. V was trimmed by 0 bases and J by 5 bases, leaving 16 bases between them. CDR1 is MNHEY and CDR2 is SVGAGI in the germline V gene. Here the CDR3 DNA reads TGTGCCAGCAGTTACTCGGCTGGGGCTGAAGGGGAGACCCAGTACTTC. It yields the protein CASSYSAGAEGETQYF.

V gene TRBV2 combines with J gene TRBJ2-7; D unresolved. Trimming stripped 2 bases from V and 3 bases from J, with 11 bases between. The length of the CDR3 is 14 residues. Germline V gives CDR1 SNHLY, CDR2 FYNNEI. CDR3: CASSERGFFYEQYF. As DNA, the CDR3 is TGTGCCAGCAGTGAACGAGGCTTTTTCTACGAGCAGTACTTC.

The V gene is TRBV29-1, the J gene TRBJ1-1; 7 bases line up with TRBD1. The germline CDR1 and CDR2 sequences are SQVTM and ANQGSEA. The CDR3 is 13 amino acids. Losses at the gene ends were 4 bases for V and 4 bases for J; bases not matched to a gene: 6. DNA for the CDR3: TGCAGCGTTGTCAGGGGGATTTCCACTGAAGCTTTCTTT. This codes for CSVVRGISTEAFF.

This chain uses TRBV3-1 (or the pseudogene TRBV3-2) with TRBJ1-1, with TRBD1 matching over 8 bases. The CDR3 sequence is 14 residues long. Germline CDR1 and CDR2: LGHDT and YNNKEL (reference sequence). V lost 1 base, J lost 5 bases, and 3 bases stayed unmatched. CDR3 sequence reads: CASSQGQGQTEAFF. CDR3 sequence (DNA): TGTGCCAGCAGCCAAGGACAGGGGCAAACTGAAGCTTTCTTT.

The rearrangement uses TRBV7-2 and TRBJ2-7; D is perhaps TRBD2 (6 bases). V lost 5 bases and J lost 1, with 21 bases in between. The CDR3 is 17 residues long. Looked up from germline, CDR1 is SGHTA and CDR2 is FQGNSA. The CDR3 loop is CASSLSGTGTISYEQYF. CDR3 coding DNA: TGTGCCAGCAGCCTTAGCGGAACGGGGACGATTTCCTACGAGCAGTACTTC.

The V and J genes are TRBV10-2 and TRBJ1-2; 9 bases map to TRBD1. The CDR3 consists of 15 residues. The trim removed 8 bases at V and 2 bases at J, leaving 9 bases unmatched. Germline V gives CDR1 WSHSY, CDR2 SAAADI. DNA for the CDR3: TGCGCCAGCTGGACAGGGGCTGGGCGAAACTATGGCTACACCTTC. Translating gives CASWTGAGRNYGYTF.

The sample holds a few counts of this clone. The rearrangement uses TRBV27 and TRBJ2-7, with 7 bases lining up with TRBD1. Germline V gene sequence: CDR1 MNHEY, CDR2 SMNVEV (reference sequence). Trimming took 4 bases from V and 0 from J; bases not matched to a gene: 9. CDR3 size: 16 residues. Written as DNA, the CDR3 is TGTGCCAGCAGTTCCCGGACCGGGACAGCCTCCTACGAGCAGTACTTC. This sequence encodes CASSSRTGTASYEQYF.

The chain carries TRBV6-1 and TRBJ2-5; 10 bases map to TRBD2. CDR1 MNHNS and CDR2 SASEGT come from the germline V gene. The V and J ends lost 0 bases and 0 bases, in that order; junction bases with no gene match: 10. This CDR3 comprises 19 residues. This CDR3 reads CASSEAGPRAGGYQETQYF. For the CDR3, the DNA is TGTGCCAGCAGTGAAGCGGGGCCTAGAGCGGGAGGGTACCAAGAGACCCAGTACTTC.

The rearrangement joins TRBV10-2 to TRBJ1-6; D is perhaps TRBD1 (5 bases). The germline CDR1 and CDR2 sequences are WSHSY and SAAADI. V shed 2 bases and J shed 7 bases, with 12 bases lying between them. CDR3 size: 15 residues. Here the CDR3 reads CASSESRRGNSPLHF. CDR3 in DNA: TGCGCCAGCAGTGAGAGTAGGAGGGGAAATTCACCCCTCCACTTT.

The rearrangement links TRBV5-6 to TRBJ2-5, with D possibly being TRBD1 (5 bases). CDR1 is SGHDT and CDR2 is YYEEEE in the germline V gene. The CDR3 runs 17 residues. V was clipped by 1 base and J by 3 bases, with 19 bases between them. This CDR3 reads CASSLRQIRVWEETQYF. CDR3 bases: TGTGCCAGCAGCTTGCGGCAAATCAGGGTGTGGGAAGAGACCCAGTACTTC.

V usage is TRBV19 and J usage is TRBJ1-2; 9 bases are shared with TRBD1. CDR1 is LNHDA, CDR2 SQIVND, per germline (reference sequence). Losses at the gene ends were 8 bases for V and 8 bases for J; bases not matched to a gene: 12. The CDR3 consists of 14 residues. The CDR3 sequence is CASLPQGARTGYTF. CDR3 DNA sequence: TGTGCCAGTCTTCCACAGGGGGCGAGGACCGGCTACACCTTC.

This clone was observed once. CDR3 sequence: CAWSALGTALGNSNQPQHF. In DNA, the CDR3 is TGTGCCTGGAGCGCTCTCGGGACAGCCTTAGGAAATAGCAATCAGCCCCAGCATTTT. This chain joins TRBV30 and TRBJ1-5; 7 bases map to TRBD1. V trimming: 3 bases; J trimming: 0 bases; junction bases outside the gene matches: 17. The CDR3 runs to 19 residues. Looked up from germline, CDR1 is GTSNPN and CDR2 is SVGIG (reference sequence).

This chain links TRBV6-5 with TRBJ1-4, with D possibly being TRBD1 (5 bases). V was clipped by 4 bases and J by 2 bases, with 14 bases between them. CDR3 length: 16 amino acids. The germline gives CDR1 MNHEY, CDR2 SVGAGI. For the CDR3, the DNA is TGTGCCAGCAGTTGGACAACACCTTCCACTAATGAAAAACTGTTTTTT. Amino acid sequence: CASSWTTPSTNEKLFF.

The chain joins TRBV7-2 to TRBJ1-4; possible D gene TRBD1, 6 bases. The V gene's germline CDR1 is SGHTA and CDR2 FQGNSA. The CDR3 extends over 14 amino acids. V was shortened by 5 bases and J by 8 bases, with 15 bases between the two germline ends. The CDR3 DNA reads as TGTGCCAGCAGCCCGGGGGGCGAGTACGAAAAACTGTTTTTT. Encoded protein: CASSPGGEYEKLFF.

The chain is built from TRBV7-2 and TRBJ2-7; perhaps TRBD1 as D (6 bases). The CDR3 consists of 17 residues. V lost 0 bases and J lost 4, with 19 bases in between. Germline values: CDR1 SGHTA, CDR2 FQGNSA. CDR3 bases: TGTGCCAGCAGCTTAGCCAGTACAGGGTCGACACTATACGAGCAGTACTTC. It codes for CASSLASTGSTLYEQYF. The entire variable domain, with the rest obtained from reference TRBV7-2 and TRBJ2-7, is as follows: GAGVSQSPSNKVTEKGKDVELRCDPISGHTALYWYRQSLGQGLEFLIYFQGNSAPDKSGLPSDRFSAERTGGSVSTLTIQRTQQEDSAVYLCASSLASTGSTLYEQYFGPGTRLTVT.

V usage is TRBV3-1 (or the pseudogene TRBV3-2) and J usage is TRBJ2-1; D gene unclear. Germline CDR1 LGHDT, CDR2 YNNKEL (reference sequence). The ends were cut back, 0 bases at V and 8 bases at J, with 5 bases in the middle. CDR3 length: 12 amino acids. In DNA form, the CDR3 reads TGTGCCAGCAGCCAAGATTGGCATGAGCAGTTCTTC. Protein product: CASSQDWHEQFF.

This clone appeared once. Written as DNA, the CDR3 is TGTGCCACCAGCAGAGATCAGGGGAGCTCTGGAAACACCATATATTTT. Translation: CATSRDQGSSGNTIYF. The V gene is TRBV15, the J gene TRBJ1-3; weak D call: TRBD1 (6 bases). The germline gives CDR1 LNHNV, CDR2 YYDKDF (reference sequence). V was clipped by 0 bases and J by 0 bases, with 9 bases between them. The CDR3 is made up of 16 amino acids.